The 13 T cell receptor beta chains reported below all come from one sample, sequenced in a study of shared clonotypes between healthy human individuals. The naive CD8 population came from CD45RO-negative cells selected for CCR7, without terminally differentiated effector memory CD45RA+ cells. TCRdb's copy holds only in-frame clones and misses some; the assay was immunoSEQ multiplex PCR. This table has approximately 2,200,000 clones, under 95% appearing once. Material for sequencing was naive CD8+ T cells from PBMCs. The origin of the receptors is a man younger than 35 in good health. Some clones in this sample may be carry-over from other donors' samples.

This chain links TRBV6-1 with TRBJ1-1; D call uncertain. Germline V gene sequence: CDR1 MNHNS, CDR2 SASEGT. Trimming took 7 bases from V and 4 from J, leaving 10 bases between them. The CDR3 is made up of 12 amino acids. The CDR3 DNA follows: TGTGCCAGCACCAGGTTGAGCACTGAAGCTTTCTTT. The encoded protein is CASTRLSTEAFF.

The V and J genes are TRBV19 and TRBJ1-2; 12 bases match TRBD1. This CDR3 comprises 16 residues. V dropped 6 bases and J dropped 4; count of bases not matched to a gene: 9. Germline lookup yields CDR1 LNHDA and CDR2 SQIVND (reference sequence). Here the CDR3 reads CASRTRDRGLGYGYTF. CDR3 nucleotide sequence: TGTGCCAGTAGGACACGGGACAGGGGGCTGGGCTATGGCTACACCTTC. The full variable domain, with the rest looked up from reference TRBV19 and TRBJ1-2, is DGGITQSPKYLFRKEGQNVTLSCEQNLNHDAMYWYRQDPGQGLRLIYYSQIVNDFQKGDIAEGYSVSREKKESFPLTVTSAQKNPTAFYLCASRTRDRGLGYGYTFGSGTRLTVV.

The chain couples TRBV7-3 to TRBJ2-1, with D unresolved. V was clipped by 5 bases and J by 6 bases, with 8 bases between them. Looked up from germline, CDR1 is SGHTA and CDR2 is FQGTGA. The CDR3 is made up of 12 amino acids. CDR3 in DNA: TGTGCCAGCAGCCCCCTCGGCAATGAGCAGTTCTTC. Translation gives CASSPLGNEQFF.

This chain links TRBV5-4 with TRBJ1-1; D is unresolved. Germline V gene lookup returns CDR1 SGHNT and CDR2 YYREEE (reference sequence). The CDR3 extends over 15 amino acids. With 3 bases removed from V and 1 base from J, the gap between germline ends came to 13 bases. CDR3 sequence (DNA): TGTGCCAGCAGCTGGAACCGCAACACGAACACTGAAGCTTTCTTT. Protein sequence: CASSWNRNTNTEAFF. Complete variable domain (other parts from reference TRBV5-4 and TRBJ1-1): ETGVTQSPTHLIKTRGQQVTLRCSSQSGHNTVSWYQQALGQGPQFIFQYYREEENGRGNFPPRFSGLQFPNYSSELNVNALELDDSALYLCASSWNRNTNTEAFFGQGTRLTVV.

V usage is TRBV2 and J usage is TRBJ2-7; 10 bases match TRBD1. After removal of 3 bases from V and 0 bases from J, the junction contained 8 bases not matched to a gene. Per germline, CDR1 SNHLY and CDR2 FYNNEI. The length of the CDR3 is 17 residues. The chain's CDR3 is CASSENLGTGASYEQYF. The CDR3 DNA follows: TGTGCCAGCAGTGAGAACCTTGGGACAGGGGCCTCCTACGAGCAGTACTTC.

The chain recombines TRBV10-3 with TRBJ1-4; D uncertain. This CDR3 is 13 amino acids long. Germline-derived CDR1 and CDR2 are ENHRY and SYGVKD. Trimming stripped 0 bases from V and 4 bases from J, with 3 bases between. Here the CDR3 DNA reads TGTGCCATCAGTGAGTCGGTTAATGAAAAACTGTTTTTT. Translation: CAISESVNEKLFF.

The CDR3: CAWMASGSSYNEQFF. The CDR3 DNA reads as TGTGCCTGGATGGCTAGCGGGAGCTCATACAATGAGCAGTTCTTC. This sequence joins TRBV30 and TRBJ2-1, with 10 bases that match TRBD2. The V gene end was trimmed by 4 bases and the J gene end by 4 bases; junction bases not matched to a gene: 7. Germline V CDR1 and CDR2: GTSNPN, SVGIG (reference sequence). This CDR3 contains 15 residues.

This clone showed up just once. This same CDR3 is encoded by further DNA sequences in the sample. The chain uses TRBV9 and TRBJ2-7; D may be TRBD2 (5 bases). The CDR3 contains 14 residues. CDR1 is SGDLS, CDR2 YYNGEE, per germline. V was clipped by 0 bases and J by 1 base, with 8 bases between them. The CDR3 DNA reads TGTGCCAGCAGCGTAGGAGAGGGATCCTACGAGCAGTACTTC. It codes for CASSVGEGSYEQYF.

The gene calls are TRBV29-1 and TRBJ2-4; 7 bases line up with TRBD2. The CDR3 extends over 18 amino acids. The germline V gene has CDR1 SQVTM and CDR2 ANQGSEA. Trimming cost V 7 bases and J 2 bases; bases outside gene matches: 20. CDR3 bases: TGCAGCGCTACAGAATCCGATTACCGGGAGGTAACCAAAAACATTCAGTACTTC. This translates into CSATESDYREVTKNIQYF.

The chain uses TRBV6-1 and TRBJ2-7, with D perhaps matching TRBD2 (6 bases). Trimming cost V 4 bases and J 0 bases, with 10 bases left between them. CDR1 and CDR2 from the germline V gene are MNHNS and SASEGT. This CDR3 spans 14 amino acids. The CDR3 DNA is TGTGCCAGCAGTGGACTAGACTTCTCCTACGAGCAGTACTTC. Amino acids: CASSGLDFSYEQYF.

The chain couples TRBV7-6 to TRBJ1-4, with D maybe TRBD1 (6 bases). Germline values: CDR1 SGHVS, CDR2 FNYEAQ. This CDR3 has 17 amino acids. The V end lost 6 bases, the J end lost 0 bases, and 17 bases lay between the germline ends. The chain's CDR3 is CASRRLGGTATNEKLFF. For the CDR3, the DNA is TGTGCCAGCAGGCGACTCGGGGGCACCGCAACTAATGAAAAACTGTTTTTT.

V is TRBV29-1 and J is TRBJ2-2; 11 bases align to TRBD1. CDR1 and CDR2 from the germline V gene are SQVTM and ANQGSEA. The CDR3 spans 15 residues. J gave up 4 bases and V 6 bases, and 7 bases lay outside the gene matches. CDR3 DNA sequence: TGCAGCGTCTGGAGGACAGGGGGCAGCACCGGGGAGCTGTTTTTT. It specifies CSVWRTGGSTGELFF.

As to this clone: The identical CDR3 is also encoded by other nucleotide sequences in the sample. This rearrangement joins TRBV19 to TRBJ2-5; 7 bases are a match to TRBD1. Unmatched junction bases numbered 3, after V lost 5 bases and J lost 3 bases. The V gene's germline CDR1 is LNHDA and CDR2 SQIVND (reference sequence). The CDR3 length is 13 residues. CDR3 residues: CASSLDREETQYF. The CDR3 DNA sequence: TGTGCCAGTAGTCTTGACAGGGAAGAGACCCAGTACTTC.